The rows below give T cell receptor beta chains drawn from one sample of a study of T-cell memory formation after mild COVID-19. Using its own MiXCR run on the 5' RACE reads, TCRdb lists one record per CDR3 protein. The repertoire has approximately 240,000 distinct CDR3 sequences, roughly 15% of them found once; the top ten carry 3.5%. Sequenced material: PBMCs or a T cell subset sorted from them (not recorded which). The receptors shown here come from a man aged 18 to 30 who had mild COVID-19 (a few samples of this study predate the infection). Cell type and time point are not known. Both conserved end residues are part of each CDR3. The D gene is left open where the match is weak. Expanded clones get a size class; other rows say once, few or many, or leave the size out.

CDR3 DNA,CDR3 protein,clone size,D gene,V gene,J gene
TGCGCCAGCAGCCAAGGGACTGGGCTTTACAATGAGCAGTTCTTC,CASSQGTGLYNEQFF,many,.,TRBV4-3,TRBJ2-1
TGCAGTGCTAGAGATATGGGGGGTAGCACAGATACGCAGTATTTT,CSARDMGGSTDTQYF,few,.,TRBV20-1,TRBJ2-3
TGTGCCAGCAGCCGTGGGACAGCTTGGGAGCAGTACTTC,CASSRGTAWEQYF,few,TRBD1,TRBV12-3/TRBV12-4,TRBJ2-7
TGTGCCAGCAGCTTGAAGAGAGGACAGGGAGAGACCCAGTACTTC,CASSLKRGQGETQYF,few,TRBD1,TRBV5-4,TRBJ2-5
TGCAGTGCGGCGGTCCAGGGGAGCTATGGCTACACCTTC,CSAAVQGSYGYTF,few,.,TRBV20-1,TRBJ1-2
TGTGCCAGCAAGGGCCAGGGGAACACTGAAGCTTTCTTT,CASKGQGNTEAFF,.,.,TRBV2,TRBJ1-1
TGTGCCAGCAGTTATCGAACATTCTCACCCCTCCACTTT,CASSYRTFSPLHF,.,.,TRBV6-5,TRBJ1-6
TGTGCCAGCACAAGGCAGGGCACCTACGAGCAGTACTTC,CASTRQGTYEQYF,few,.,TRBV6-1,TRBJ2-7
TGTGCCAGCAGCTTGGACAGGACGGGCGGGGAGCTGTTTTTT,CASSLDRTGGELFF,.,.,TRBV5-4,TRBJ2-2
TGTGCCACCAGTGATTCGGGGACGGCTAGCACAGATACGCAGTATTTT,CATSDSGTASTDTQYF,many,.,TRBV24-1,TRBJ2-3
TGTGCCAGCAGCCCTCGGACAGGAAGCCCAAACATTCAGTACTTC,CASSPRTGSPNIQYF,few,TRBD1,TRBV12-3/TRBV12-4,TRBJ2-4
TGTGCCAGCAGCTTACTTCCGGTCTATAATTCACCCCTCCACTTT,CASSLLPVYNSPLHF,.,.,TRBV7-2,TRBJ1-6
TGCGCCAGCAGCTTGGTACCGGGACAGGGGTACACTTTCTTT,CASSLVPGQGYTFF,.,TRBD1,TRBV5-1,TRBJ1-1
TGCAGTGCTAGATACAGGGAGGGACAGCCCCAGCATTTT,CSARYREGQPQHF,few,.,TRBV20-1,TRBJ1-5
TGCAGTGCTAGAGCTGGCTCAAAGAACACTGAAGCTTTCTTT,CSARAGSKNTEAFF,many,.,TRBV20-1,TRBJ1-1
TGCAGTGCTAGAGATTTGGGGGCACCCCACTACAATGAGCAGTTCTTC,CSARDLGAPHYNEQFF,few,.,TRBV20-1,TRBJ2-1
TGTGCCAGCAGTAATGGGGGACTAGCGGGGGAGTTCTACGAGCAGTACTTC,CASSNGGLAGEFYEQYF,.,TRBD2,TRBV6-6,TRBJ2-7
TGCGCCAGCAGCTTGCTAGCGATGGAGACCCAGTACTTC,CASSLLAMETQYF,.,.,TRBV5-1,TRBJ2-5
TGTGCCAGCAGCTTAGTTAATCAGCCCCAGCATTTT,CASSLVNQPQHF,many,.,TRBV7-9,TRBJ1-5
TGTGCCAGCAGCTTGGTTATGGGACGGTCTCTCGAAAGCAATCAGCCCCAGCATTTT,CASSLVMGRSLESNQPQHF,.,.,TRBV5-6,TRBJ1-5
TGTGCCAGCAGCTCCAGACTAGCGGACACCGGGGAGCTGTTTTTT,CASSSRLADTGELFF,.,TRBD2,TRBV7-2,TRBJ2-2
TGCGCCAGCAGCGCAACAGGGGCCTCCACTGAAGCTTTCTTT,CASSATGASTEAFF,.,TRBD1,TRBV5-1,TRBJ1-1
TGCGCCAGCAGCTTGGTTGTTGGCTCCCAAAATGAGCAGTTCTTC,CASSLVVGSQNEQFF,many,.,TRBV5-1,TRBJ2-1
TGTGCCAGCTCACCTACAGAGGACACTGAAGCTTTCTTT,CASSPTEDTEAFF,few,.,TRBV18,TRBJ1-1
TGTGCCAGCAGCGTGAGCGGGTCCTCAGATACGCAGTATTTT,CASSVSGSSDTQYF,.,.,TRBV7-9,TRBJ2-3
TGTGCCAGCAGTTCCCGGACGGCGAACACTGAAGCTTTCTTT,CASSSRTANTEAFF,many,.,TRBV12-3/TRBV12-4,TRBJ1-1
TGTGCCAGCAGCGAGGGCCTGAGGGAATATTCACCCCTCCACTTT,CASSEGLREYSPLHF,many,.,TRBV9,TRBJ1-6
TGTGCCAGCAGCTTAGCTGGTACAGGAGCTAATCAGCCCCAGCATTTT,CASSLAGTGANQPQHF,few,.,TRBV7-2,TRBJ1-5
TGTGCCAGCAGTTCCACCTTCTCCGAGCAGTACTTC,CASSSTFSEQYF,few,.,TRBV6-2/TRBV6-3,TRBJ2-7
TGTGCCAGCAGTTACGGGCAGTTGGCAGATACGCAGTATTTT,CASSYGQLADTQYF,few,.,TRBV6-5,TRBJ2-3
TGTGCCAGCAGGTTAAGTTCTGGAAACACCATATATTTT,CASRLSSGNTIYF,many,.,TRBV27,TRBJ1-3
TGTGCCAGCAGCTTCGAAGGGGGTGGAGATACGCAGTATTTT,CASSFEGGGDTQYF,.,.,TRBV7-2,TRBJ2-3